This TCR beta chain came from a study of radiotherapy plus CTLA-4 blockade in lung cancer. Notes on the study in general: Researchers report tumor-derived TCR clones expanding in blood after radiotherapy plus ipilimumab.

Some clones are missing from TCRdb's copy, which holds only in-frame ones; the method was immunoSEQ multiplex PCR. Seen here are 40,000 or so clones, about 70% observed once, and the top ten hold approximately 9%. The germline gives CDR1 MNHNY, CDR2 SVGAGI (reference sequence). The CDR3 spans 10 residues. This clone was observed a single time. Its specificity is unknown. This rearrangement joins TRBV6-6 to TRBJ2-7, with D tentatively TRBD1 (6 bases). The TCR was taken from a human donor with non-small cell lung cancer who had stable disease on radiotherapy plus ipilimumab. The specimen was peripheral blood, collected from a patient treated with radiotherapy plus ipilimumab. The CDR3 protein is CASRGAELKV. The CDR3 nucleotides read TGTGCCAGCAGGGGGGCAGAGCTCAAGGTC.